A selection of T cell receptor beta chains follows, all from one sample in a study of blood T cells in healthy people across ages. TCRdb reanalysed the 5' RACE reads using MiXCR and keeps one entry per CDR3 protein. The data show about 620,000 distinct CDR3 sequences, over 40% seen once. Source material: blood. The receptors stem from a woman aged 80 or over in good health. Each CDR3 is given with its conserved first and last residue. Fields, in order: clone size, V gene, D gene, J gene, CDR3 DNA, CDR3 protein. A D gene is named only where the DNA matches it firmly. The size entry is marked missing in some rows and otherwise reads once, few, many or a size class.

size: -; V: TRBV2; D: TRBD1; J: TRBJ2-1; DNA: TGTGCCAGCAGTGAAGGCGGGACAGGTTTGTTCAATGAGCAGTTCTTC; CDR3: CASSEGGTGLFNEQFF
size: -; V: TRBV28; D: TRBD2; J: TRBJ2-1; DNA: TGTGCCAGCACCCCCCCAGGGCTAGCGGGGCCCCTTACAAATGAGCAGTTCTTC; CDR3: CASTPPGLAGPLTNEQFF
size: -; V: TRBV10-2; D: -; J: TRBJ2-2; DNA: TGCGCCAGCACAGGGGACTTTTGGGCCGGGGAGCTGTTTTTT; CDR3: CASTGDFWAGELFF
size: -; V: TRBV5-5; D: -; J: TRBJ1-2; DNA: TGTGCCAGCAGCTTCAGGGCAAACTATGGCTACACCTTC; CDR3: CASSFRANYGYTF
size: -; V: TRBV10-3; D: -; J: TRBJ2-7; DNA: TGTGCCATCAGTGAGTCGACTCGGCCCGGGGGCTCCTACGAGCAGTACTTC; CDR3: CAISESTRPGGSYEQYF
size: -; V: TRBV10-3; D: -; J: TRBJ2-1; DNA: TGTGCCATCAGTGAGGGGGACTACAATGAGCAGTTCTTC; CDR3: CAISEGDYNEQFF
size: -; V: TRBV12-3/TRBV12-4; D: -; J: TRBJ2-3; DNA: TGTGCCAGCAGTCCCCCTCGCGGAATGAGCACAGATACGCAGTATTTT; CDR3: CASSPPRGMSTDTQYF
size: many; V: TRBV4-1; D: -; J: TRBJ2-7; DNA: TGCGCCAGCAGCCAAGGGGGACAGCAGTACTTC; CDR3: CASSQGGQQYF
size: -; V: TRBV20-1; D: TRBD2; J: TRBJ2-5; DNA: TGCAGTGCCGCTAGCGGGAGGGCTGGCAATGAGCAGTACTTC; CDR3: CSAASGRAGNEQYF
size: few; V: TRBV3-1; D: -; J: TRBJ2-5; DNA: TGTGCCAGCAGCTATCTAGACCCAGAGACCCAGTACTTC; CDR3: CASSYLDPETQYF
size: -; V: TRBV5-8; D: -; J: TRBJ2-5; DNA: TGTGCCAGCAGCTCCCCTCCGCCCAAAGAGACCCAGTACTTC; CDR3: CASSSPPPKETQYF
size: once; V: TRBV6-4; D: -; J: TRBJ2-5; DNA: TGTGCCAGCAGTGACTCGACAGGAGTCCTCCAAGAGACCCAGTACTTC; CDR3: CASSDSTGVLQETQYF
size: -; V: TRBV12-3/TRBV12-4; D: -; J: TRBJ1-6; DNA: TGTGCCAGCAGTTCCACAGGGTTGGGTTCACCCCTCCACTTT; CDR3: CASSSTGLGSPLHF
size: -; V: TRBV11-2; D: -; J: TRBJ2-5; DNA: TGTGCCAGCAGCTTAGTCACAGGGCTAGGCGGGCAGTACTTC; CDR3: CASSLVTGLGGQYF
size: many; V: TRBV10-3; D: -; J: TRBJ2-7; DNA: TGTGCCATCAGTGACGCGAAGGTAGCCTCCTACGAGCAGTACTTC; CDR3: CAISDAKVASYEQYF
size: -; V: TRBV29-1; D: -; J: TRBJ1-1; DNA: TGCAGCGGAACCGGGGCTTTGAACACTGAAGCTTTCTTT; CDR3: CSGTGALNTEAFF
size: few; V: TRBV20-1; D: -; J: TRBJ1-4; DNA: TGCAGTGCTAGGGGGGAAAAACTGTTTTTT; CDR3: CSARGEKLFF
size: -; V: TRBV12-3/TRBV12-4; D: TRBD2; J: TRBJ2-7; DNA: TGTGCCAGCAGAACTAGCGCAACCGACGAGCAGTACTTC; CDR3: CASRTSATDEQYF
size: -; V: TRBV20-1; D: TRBD2; J: TRBJ2-3; DNA: TGCAGTGCTAGAGGGGAGGGAGTGGATAGGTCTAGCACAGATACGCAGTATTTT; CDR3: CSARGEGVDRSSTDTQYF
size: -; V: TRBV2; D: TRBD2; J: TRBJ2-7; DNA: TGTGCCAGCAGTCCAATCGGACTAGCGGAGGACTACGAGCAGTACTTC; CDR3: CASSPIGLAEDYEQYF
size: few; V: TRBV7-9; D: TRBD2; J: TRBJ2-2; DNA: TGTGCCAGCAGTCCGTTAGCGGGGACTTGGACCGGGGAGCTGTTTTTT; CDR3: CASSPLAGTWTGELFF
size: -; V: TRBV28; D: TRBD2; J: TRBJ2-7; DNA: TGTGCCAGCAGTATAACTAGCGGGAGCTCCTACGAGCAGTACTTC; CDR3: CASSITSGSSYEQYF
size: -; V: TRBV6-1; D: -; J: TRBJ1-5; DNA: TGTGCCAGCAGTGCAATTACAGGTCATCAGCCCCAGCATTTT; CDR3: CASSAITGHQPQHF
size: few; V: TRBV7-9; D: -; J: TRBJ1-2; DNA: TGTGCCAGCAGCCCGGACTTGGGCGGCTACACCTTC; CDR3: CASSPDLGGYTF
size: many; V: TRBV6-5; D: -; J: TRBJ2-5; DNA: TGTGCCAGCAGTTATAGTAGTACGGGATACAATGAGCAGTACTTC; CDR3: CASSYSSTGYNEQYF
size: many; V: TRBV12-3/TRBV12-4; D: -; J: TRBJ2-1; DNA: TGTGCCAGCAGTTACAGGGTGAACGGTGAGCAGTTCTTC; CDR3: CASSYRVNGEQFF
size: few; V: TRBV5-6; D: -; J: TRBJ2-7; DNA: TGTGCCAGCAGCTTGGGCAGGTACAATGAGCAGTACTTC; CDR3: CASSLGRYNEQYF